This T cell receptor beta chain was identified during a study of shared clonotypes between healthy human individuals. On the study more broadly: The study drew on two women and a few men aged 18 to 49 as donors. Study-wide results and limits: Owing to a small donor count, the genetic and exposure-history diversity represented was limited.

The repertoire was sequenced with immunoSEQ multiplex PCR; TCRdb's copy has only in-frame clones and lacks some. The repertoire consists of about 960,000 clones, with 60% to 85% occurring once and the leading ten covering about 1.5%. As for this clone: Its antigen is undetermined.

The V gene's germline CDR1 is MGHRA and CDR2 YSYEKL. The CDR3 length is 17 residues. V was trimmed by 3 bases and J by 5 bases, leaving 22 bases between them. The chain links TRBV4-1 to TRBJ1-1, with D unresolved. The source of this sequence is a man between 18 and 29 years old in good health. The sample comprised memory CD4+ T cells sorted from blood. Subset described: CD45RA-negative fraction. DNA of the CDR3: TGCGCCAGCAGCCATGTTCCCGTTATGGGTACGCGGACTGAAGCTTTCTTT. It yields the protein CASSHVPVMGTRTEAFF.